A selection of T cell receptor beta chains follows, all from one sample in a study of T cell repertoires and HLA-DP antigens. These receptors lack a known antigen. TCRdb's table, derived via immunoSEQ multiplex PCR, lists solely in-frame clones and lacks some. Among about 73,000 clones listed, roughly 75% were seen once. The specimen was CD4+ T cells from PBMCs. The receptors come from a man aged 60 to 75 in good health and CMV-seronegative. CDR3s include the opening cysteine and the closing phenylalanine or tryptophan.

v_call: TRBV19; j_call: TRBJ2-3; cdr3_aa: CASSDRPLAGASTDTQYF
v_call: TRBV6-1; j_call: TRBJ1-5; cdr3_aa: CASRLRTGGSQPQHF
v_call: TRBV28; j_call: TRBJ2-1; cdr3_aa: CASSSIRGNEQFF
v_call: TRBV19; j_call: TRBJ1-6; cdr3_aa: CASSIGQQINSPLHF
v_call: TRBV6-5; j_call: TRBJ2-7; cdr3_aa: CASSYRGQGVYEQYF
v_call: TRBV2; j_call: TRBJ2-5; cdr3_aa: CASGGGGWETQYF
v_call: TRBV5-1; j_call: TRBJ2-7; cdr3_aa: CASSLEGASGLYEQYF
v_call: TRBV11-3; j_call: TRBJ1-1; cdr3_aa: CASSDRGSTEAFF
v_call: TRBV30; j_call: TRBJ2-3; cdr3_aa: CAWRGSTDTQYF
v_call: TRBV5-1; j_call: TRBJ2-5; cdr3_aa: CASSLGRGGGAGETQYF
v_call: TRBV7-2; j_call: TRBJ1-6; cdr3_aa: CASRRQGARGPLHF
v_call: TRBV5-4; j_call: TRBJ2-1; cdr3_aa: CASSRDRVGANNEQFF
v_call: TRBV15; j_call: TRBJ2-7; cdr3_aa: CATSRDPGSGYEQYF
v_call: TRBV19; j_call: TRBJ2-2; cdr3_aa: CASSIARAAGELFF
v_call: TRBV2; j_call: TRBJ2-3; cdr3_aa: CASSPDRGRGSTQYF
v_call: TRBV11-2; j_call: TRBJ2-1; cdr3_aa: CASSLSLAGGGEQFF
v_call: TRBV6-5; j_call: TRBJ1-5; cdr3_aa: CASSYSGTGGGQPQHF
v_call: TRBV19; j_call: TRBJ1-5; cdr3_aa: CASRQDSSPNQPQHF
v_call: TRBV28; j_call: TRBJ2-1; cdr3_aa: CASNAVGLGFNEQFF
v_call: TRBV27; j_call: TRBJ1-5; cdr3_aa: CASSPLGQPQHF
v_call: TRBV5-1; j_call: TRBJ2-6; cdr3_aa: CASSPGSHRSGANVLTF
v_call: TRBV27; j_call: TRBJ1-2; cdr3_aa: CASSRWAGTGGNYGYTF
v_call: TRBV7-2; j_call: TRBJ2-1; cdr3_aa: CASSWGQSYNEQFF
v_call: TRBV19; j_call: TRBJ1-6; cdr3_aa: CASSKLLPDSPLHF
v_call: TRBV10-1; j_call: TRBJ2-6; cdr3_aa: CAGGSGANVLTF